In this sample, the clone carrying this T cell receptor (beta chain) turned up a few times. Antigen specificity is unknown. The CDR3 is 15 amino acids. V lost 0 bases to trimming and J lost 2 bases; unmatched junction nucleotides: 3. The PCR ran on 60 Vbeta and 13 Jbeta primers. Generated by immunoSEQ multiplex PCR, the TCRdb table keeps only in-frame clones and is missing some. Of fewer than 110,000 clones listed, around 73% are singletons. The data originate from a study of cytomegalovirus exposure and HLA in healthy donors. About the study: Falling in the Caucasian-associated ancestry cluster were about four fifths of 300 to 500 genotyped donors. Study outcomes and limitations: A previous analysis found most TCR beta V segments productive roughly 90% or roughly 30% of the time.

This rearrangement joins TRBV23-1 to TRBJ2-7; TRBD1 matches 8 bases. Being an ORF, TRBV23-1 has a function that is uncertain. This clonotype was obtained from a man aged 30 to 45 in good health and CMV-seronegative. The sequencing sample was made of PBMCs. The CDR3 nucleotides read TGCGCCAGCAGTCAATCGAGACAGGGGCCCTACGAGCAGTACTTC. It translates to CASSQSRQGPYEQYF.